This TCR beta chain was identified during a study of blood T cell repertoires in COVID-19. Profiling relied on immunoSEQ multiplex PCR, and the TCRdb table lists in-frame clones only, not all of them. The top ten clones hold 6.2% of a sample with roughly 110,000 clones, 76% of them seen once. The clonotype originates from a man of 80 years or more with COVID-19, enrolled during active disease. Sequencing was performed on peripheral blood.

This CDR3 reads CASSGRTGLAGGTDTQYF. In DNA form, the CDR3 reads TGTGCCAGCAGCGGACGGACAGGGCTAGCGGGAGGTACAGATACGCAGTATTTT. The genes are TRBV5-6 and TRBJ2-3, with 11 bases that match TRBD2. V lost 4 bases, J lost 3 bases, and 13 bases stayed unmatched. CDR3 length: 18 amino acids. Germline assignment: CDR1 SGHDT and CDR2 YYEEEE. The full variable domain, completed using reference TRBV5-6 and TRBJ2-3, is DAGVTQSPTHLIKTRGQQVTLRCSPKSGHDTVSWYQQALGQGPQFIFQYYEEEERQRGNFPDRFSGHQFPNYSSELNVNALLLGDSALYLCASSGRTGLAGGTDTQYFGPGTRLTVL.